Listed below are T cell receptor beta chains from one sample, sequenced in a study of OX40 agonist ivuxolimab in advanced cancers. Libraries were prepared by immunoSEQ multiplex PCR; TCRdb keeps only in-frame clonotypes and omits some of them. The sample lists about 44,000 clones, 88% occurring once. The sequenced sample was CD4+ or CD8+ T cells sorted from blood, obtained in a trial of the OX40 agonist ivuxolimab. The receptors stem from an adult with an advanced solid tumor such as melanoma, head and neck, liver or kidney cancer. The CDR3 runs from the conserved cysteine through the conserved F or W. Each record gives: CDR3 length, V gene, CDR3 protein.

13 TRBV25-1 CASSEEGFWGYTF
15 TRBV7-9 CASSIRDRVSETQYF
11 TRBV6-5 CASRAYTEAFF
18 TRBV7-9 CASSPPPLLAGRANEQFF
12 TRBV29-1 CSVEDLVVEQFF
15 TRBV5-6 CASSLVSATNQPQHF
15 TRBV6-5 CASSRRDSSNEKLFF
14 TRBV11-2 CASSLRGGIDTQYF
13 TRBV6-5 CASAGGYQETQYF
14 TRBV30 CAWSARDLGTEAFF
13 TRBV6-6 CASKPGHINEQFF
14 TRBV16 CASSQSYGGTEAFF
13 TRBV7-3 CASRQDRGTEAFF
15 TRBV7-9 CASSLLNRGTDTQYF
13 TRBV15 CATSRSSTDTQYF
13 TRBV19 CASSILRDTEAFF
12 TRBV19 CASSMSDRKAFF
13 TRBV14 CASSFDRNYEQYF
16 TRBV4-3 CASSHGWGISGNTIYF
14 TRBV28 CASSLAQGQASYTF
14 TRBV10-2 CASSGGSGNQPQHF
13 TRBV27 CASSLLRGSPLHF
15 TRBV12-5 CASGFFGGSHEKLFF
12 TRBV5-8 CASSLGLYEQYF
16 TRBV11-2 CASSGTGEVGTGELFF
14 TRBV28 CASSYRGPTDTQYF
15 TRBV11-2 CASSFPTRGLNEQFF
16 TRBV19 CASSAVEGLGEEKLFF
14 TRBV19 CASSIRQPDQPQHF
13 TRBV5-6 CASRDGGTETQYF
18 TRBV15 CATSRDEGGRGYYTEAFF
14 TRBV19 CASSPLDGGDTQYF
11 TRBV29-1 CSVEGQSEAFF
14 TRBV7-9 CASRNWDRSYGYTF
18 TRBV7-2 CASTLIGARTGASYEQYF
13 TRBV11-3 CASSQESSEEQYF
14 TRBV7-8 CASSLWTSLDTQYF
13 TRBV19 CASSIGPNTEAFF
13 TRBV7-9 CASSPESSYEQYF
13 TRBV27 CASSLSTNTEAFF
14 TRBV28 CASTRGGPENEQFF
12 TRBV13 CASGVAKNIQYF
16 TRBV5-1 CASSLGQGQRFYEQFF
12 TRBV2 CASSGIRDGYTF
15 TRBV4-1 CASSQVSDRGYEQYF